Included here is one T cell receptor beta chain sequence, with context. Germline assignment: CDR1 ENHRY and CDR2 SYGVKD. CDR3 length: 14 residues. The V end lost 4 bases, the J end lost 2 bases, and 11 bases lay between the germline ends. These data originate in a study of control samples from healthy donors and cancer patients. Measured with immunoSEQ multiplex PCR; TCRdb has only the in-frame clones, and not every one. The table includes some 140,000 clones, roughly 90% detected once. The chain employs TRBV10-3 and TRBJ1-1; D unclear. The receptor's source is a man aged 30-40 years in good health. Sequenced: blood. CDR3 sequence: CAISGQYGNTEAFF. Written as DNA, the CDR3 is TGTGCCATCAGTGGACAATACGGTAACACTGAAGCTTTCTTT.